The next 20 T cell receptor beta chains were all read from a single sample in a study of cytotoxic CD8 clonotypes in ibrutinib-treated CLL. Sequencing was performed with immunoSEQ multiplex PCR; in TCRdb, only in-frame clones are kept and a portion is missing. The table lists about 250,000 clones, roughly 70% of them singletons. Sequencing was performed on PBMCs, taken after 24 months of ibrutinib treatment. Receptors originate from a human donor with chronic lymphocytic leukemia.

V and J are TRBV6-5 and TRBJ1-5; D ambiguous. Deletions cut 4 bases from V and 1 base from J, with 8 bases between. Germline V gene sequence: CDR1 MNHEY, CDR2 SVGAGI. The CDR3 totals 14 residues. The CDR3 is CASSSQSSNQPQHF. Written as DNA, the CDR3 is TGTGCCAGCAGTTCTCAGAGCAGCAATCAGCCCCAGCATTTT.

This chain connects TRBV6-6 to TRBJ2-7, with D possibly TRBD1 on 5 matching bases. The CDR3 has 13 amino acids. The V end lost 5 bases, the J end lost 2 bases, and 10 bases lay between the germline ends. Per the germline V gene, CDR1 is MNHNY and CDR2 is SVGAGI (reference sequence). The CDR3 sequence is CASSARQPYEQYF. The CDR3 nucleotides read TGTGCCAGCAGTGCGAGACAGCCCTACGAGCAGTACTTC.

V usage is TRBV9 and J usage is TRBJ1-1; TRBD1 agrees at 9 bases. This CDR3 region has 16 residues. CDR1 and CDR2 (germline): SGDLS, YYNGEE. The V gene end was trimmed by 6 bases and the J gene end by 2 bases; junction bases not matched to a gene: 11. The CDR3 DNA reads as TGTGCCAGCAACAACCTCCACAGGGGGCAAAACACTGAAGCTTTCTTT. It yields the protein CASNNLHRGQNTEAFF.

This clone has just one count. V is TRBV28 and J is TRBJ1-3; D not resolved. Deletions cut 4 bases from V and 0 bases from J, with 10 bases between. There are 15 residues in the CDR3. The V gene's germline CDR1 is MDHEN and CDR2 SYDVKM. The CDR3 nucleotides read TGTGCCAGCAGTTCCCCCGGGAGCTCTGGAAACACCATATATTTT. As protein: CASSSPGSSGNTIYF.

This clone was counted a few times. The rearrangement links TRBV6-1 to TRBJ1-2; D gene uncertain. Germline CDR1 MNHNS, CDR2 SASEGT. CDR3 size: 14 residues. The germline V and J ends were trimmed by 1 base and 0 bases, with 6 bases remaining between them. DNA of the CDR3: TGTGCCAGCAGTGAAGAATTACCTAACTATGGCTACACCTTC. Protein sequence: CASSEELPNYGYTF.

J is TRBJ2-7 and V is TRBV7-2; the match to TRBD1 covers 7 bases. The CDR3 totals 15 residues. Per germline, CDR1 SGHTA and CDR2 FQGNSA. Unmatched junction bases numbered 4, after V lost 2 bases and J lost 0 bases. In nucleotides, the CDR3 is TGTGCCAGCAGCTTACAGACAGGGCCCTCCTACGAGCAGTACTTC. Residues: CASSLQTGPSYEQYF. The entire variable domain, with the rest obtained from reference TRBV7-2 and TRBJ2-7, is as follows: GAGVSQSPSNKVTEKGKDVELRCDPISGHTALYWYRQSLGQGLEFLIYFQGNSAPDKSGLPSDRFSAERTGGSVSTLTIQRTQQEDSAVYLCASSLQTGPSYEQYFGPGTRLTVT.

This clone was seen more than once but under ten times. This chain joins TRBV5-6 and TRBJ2-7, with 11 bases identical to TRBD1. Germline CDR1 reads SGHDT; CDR2 reads YYEEEE. V dropped 4 bases and J dropped 4; count of bases not matched to a gene: 7. The CDR3 runs 15 residues. The CDR3 DNA reads TGTGCCAGCAGCCCGGCGGGGACAGGGGGATACGAGCAGTACTTC. Encoded protein: CASSPAGTGGYEQYF.

This clone was detected a few times. The rearrangement joins TRBV13 to TRBJ2-3, with 10 bases identical to TRBD2. In germline, CDR1 is PRHDT, CDR2 FYEKMQ (reference sequence). The CDR3 has 16 residues. V was pared by 2 bases and J by 2 bases, with 4 bases of the junction left unmatched. The CDR3 spells CASSLFSGRSTDTQYF. As DNA, the CDR3 is TGTGCCAGCAGCTTATTTAGCGGGAGGTCCACAGATACGCAGTATTTT.

This sequence joins TRBV7-8 and TRBJ2-3, with D uncertain. V was cut by 0 bases and J by 2 bases, with 12 bases left in between. The length of the CDR3 is 16 residues. The germline CDR1 and CDR2 sequences are SGHVS and FQNEAQ. CDR3 region: CASSLAPPLNTDTQYF. Here the CDR3 DNA reads TGTGCCAGCAGCTTAGCGCCCCCACTTAACACAGATACGCAGTATTTT.

The V gene is TRBV28, the J gene TRBJ2-7, with D perhaps matching TRBD2 (5 bases). The CDR3 runs to 16 residues. From germline, CDR1 is MDHEN and CDR2 SYDVKM. V was shortened by 4 bases and J by 3 bases, with 19 bases between the two germline ends. The CDR3 DNA sequence: TGTGCCAGCAGTTCCGTGGACGGGAAAGCTGTCTACGAGCAGTACTTC. The encoded protein is CASSSVDGKAVYEQYF.

The CDR3 loop is CAWSEGGSGELFF. The DNA for the CDR3 is TGTGCCTGGAGTGAGGGCGGGTCCGGGGAGCTGTTTTTT. This chain uses TRBV30 with TRBJ2-2; tentative D call: TRBD2 (5 bases). Trimming stripped 1 base from V and 6 bases from J, with 9 bases between. The CDR3 length is 13 residues. The germline V gene encodes CDR1 GTSNPN and CDR2 SVGIG (reference sequence).

This clone was picked up one time. The J gene is TRBJ2-7, the V gene TRBV7-9; D may be TRBD1 (6 bases). Germline CDR1 SEHNR, CDR2 FQNEAQ (reference sequence). This CDR3 comprises 11 residues. V gave up 4 bases and J gave up 9 bases, with 10 bases separating them. For the CDR3, the DNA is TGTGCCAGCAGCTCAGGGGAACGGCAGTACTTC. Its translation: CASSSGERQYF.

This clone has a handful of counts. V gene TRBV7-2 combines with J gene TRBJ2-2; the D is unclear. This CDR3 has 14 amino acids. Deletions cut 4 bases from V and 5 bases from J, with 11 bases between. Looked up from germline, CDR1 is SGHTA and CDR2 is FQGNSA. The CDR3 loop is CASSWKLGTGELFF. The CDR3 DNA reads as TGTGCCAGCAGCTGGAAGTTGGGTACCGGGGAGCTGTTTTTT. Complete variable domain (other parts from reference TRBV7-2 and TRBJ2-2): GAGVSQSPSNKVTEKGKDVELRCDPISGHTALYWYRQSLGQGLEFLIYFQGNSAPDKSGLPSDRFSAERTGGSVSTLTIQRTQQEDSAVYLCASSWKLGTGELFFGEGSRLTVL.

The chain links TRBV28 to TRBJ2-7; 9 bases agree with TRBD2. Germline V gene sequence: CDR1 MDHEN, CDR2 SYDVKM. The trim removed 5 bases at V and 0 bases at J, leaving 8 bases unmatched. This CDR3 comprises 16 residues. Written as DNA, the CDR3 is TGTGCCAGCAGTAGACCTAGCGGGGTTAGCTCCTACGAGCAGTACTTC. Translation: CASSRPSGVSSYEQYF.

This clone was found a few times. This chain joins TRBV5-6 and TRBJ2-3; D unresolved. The CDR3 loop spans 13 amino acids. The V end lost 0 bases, the J end lost 4 bases, and 6 bases lay between the germline ends. Germline V gene data show CDR1 as SGHDT and CDR2 as YYEEEE. The CDR3 sequence: CASSLDSSDTQYF. The CDR3 bases are TGTGCCAGCAGCTTGGACAGTTCAGATACGCAGTATTTT.

The V and J genes are TRBV30 and TRBJ2-3; 11 bases line up with TRBD1. Germline V lookup: CDR1 GTSNPN, CDR2 SVGIG (reference sequence). The CDR3 contains 15 residues. V was clipped by 1 base and J by 3 bases; unmatched bases: 3. CDR3 in amino acids: CAWSGTGGTTDTQYF. The CDR3 DNA sequence: TGTGCCTGGAGTGGGACAGGGGGCACGACAGATACGCAGTATTTT. The full variable domain, with the rest looked up from reference TRBV30 and TRBJ2-3, is SQTIHQWPATLVQPVGSPLSLECTVEGTSNPNLYWYRQAAGRGLQLLFYSVGIGQISSEVPQNLSASRPQDRQFILSSKKLLLSDSGFYLCAWSGTGGTTDTQYFGPGTRLTVL.

On this clone itself: This sequence may be a read error, since a much larger clone differs from it by one base. The sample has other DNA sequences that encode this CDR3 too. CDR3 nucleotides: TGTGCCAGCAGTTTGGCTAGCGGGAGAGGCGAGCAGTACTTC. Encoded protein: CASSLASGRGEQYF. This chain joins TRBV28 and TRBJ2-7, with 10 bases identical to TRBD2. The CDR3 length is 14 residues. Germline values: CDR1 MDHEN, CDR2 SYDVKM. J was trimmed by 6 bases and V by 3 bases; bases with no gene match: 5.

This chain links TRBV28 with TRBJ2-1; 7 bases match TRBD1. The CDR3 extends over 16 amino acids. Trimming removed 6 bases from V and 4 bases from J; junction bases left unmatched: 12. Germline V gene data show CDR1 as MDHEN and CDR2 as SYDVKM. The CDR3, as DNA: TGTGCCAGCAGAGGGGAAACCGGGACAGCTTACAATGAGCAGTTCTTC. It translates to CASRGETGTAYNEQFF. Full variable domain (missing parts from reference TRBV28 and TRBJ2-1): DVKVTQSSRYLVKRTGEKVFLECVQDMDHENMFWYRQDPGLGLRLIYFSYDVKMKEKGDIPEGYSVSREKKERFSLILESASTNQTSMYLCASRGETGTAYNEQFFGPGTRLTVL.

The genes are TRBV7-2 and TRBJ2-7; D remains unclear. The CDR3 is made up of 15 amino acids. The germline V and J ends were trimmed by 0 bases and 0 bases, with 9 bases remaining between them. The germline V gene encodes CDR1 SGHTA and CDR2 FQGNSA. DNA for the CDR3: TGTGCCAGCAGCTTAGCGCATGGCGGCTCCTACGAGCAGTACTTC. It is translated as CASSLAHGGSYEQYF.

The rearrangement links TRBV19 to TRBJ2-1; no clear D gene. CDR1 LNHDA and CDR2 SQIVND come from the germline V gene (reference sequence). The V gene lost 4 bases and the J gene lost 8 bases, with 12 bases spanning the gap. This CDR3 has 13 amino acids. The CDR3 DNA sequence: TGTGCCAGTAGTAATCGACTCTTAGATGAGCAGTTCTTC. Amino acids: CASSNRLLDEQFF.